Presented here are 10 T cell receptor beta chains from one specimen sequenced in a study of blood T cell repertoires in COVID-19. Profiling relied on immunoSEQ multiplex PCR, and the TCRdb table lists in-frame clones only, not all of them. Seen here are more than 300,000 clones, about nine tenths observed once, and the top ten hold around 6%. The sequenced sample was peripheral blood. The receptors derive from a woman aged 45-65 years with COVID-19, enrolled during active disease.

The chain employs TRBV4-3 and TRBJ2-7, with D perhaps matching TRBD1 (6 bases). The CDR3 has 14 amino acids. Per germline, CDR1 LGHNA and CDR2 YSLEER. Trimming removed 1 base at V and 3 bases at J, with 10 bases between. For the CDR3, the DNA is TGCGCCAGCAGCCAAGCCCAGGGGCTCTACGAGCAGTACTTC. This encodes CASSQAQGLYEQYF.

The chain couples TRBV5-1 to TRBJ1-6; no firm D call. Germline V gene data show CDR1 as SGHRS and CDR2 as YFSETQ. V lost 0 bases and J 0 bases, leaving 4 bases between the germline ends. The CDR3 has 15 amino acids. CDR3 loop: CASSLVSSYNSPLHF. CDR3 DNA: TGCGCCAGCAGCTTGGTTAGCTCCTATAATTCACCCCTCCACTTT.

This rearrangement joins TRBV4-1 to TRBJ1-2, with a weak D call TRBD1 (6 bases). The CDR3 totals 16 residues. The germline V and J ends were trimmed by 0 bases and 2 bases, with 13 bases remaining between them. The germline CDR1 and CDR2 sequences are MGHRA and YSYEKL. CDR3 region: CASSQDIGRGNYGYTF. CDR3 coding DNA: TGCGCCAGCAGCCAAGATATAGGCAGGGGCAACTATGGCTACACCTTC.

CDR3 amino acids: CASSKVYLRTSGTTDEQYF. The CDR3 nucleotides read TGTGCCAGCAGCAAAGTGTACCTGCGGACTAGCGGGACGACTGACGAGCAGTACTTC. V and J are TRBV21-1 and TRBJ2-7; the DNA was not used to check the table's D call, TRBD2. TRBV21-1 is a pseudogene locus. This CDR3 spans 19 amino acids.

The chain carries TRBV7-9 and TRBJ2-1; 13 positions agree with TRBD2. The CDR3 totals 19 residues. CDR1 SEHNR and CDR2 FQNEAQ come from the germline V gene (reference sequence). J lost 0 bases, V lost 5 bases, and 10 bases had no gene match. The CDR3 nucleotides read TGTGCCAGCAGCGCACAGGGACTAGCGGGACAAATCTCCTACAATGAGCAGTTCTTC. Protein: CASSAQGLAGQISYNEQFF.

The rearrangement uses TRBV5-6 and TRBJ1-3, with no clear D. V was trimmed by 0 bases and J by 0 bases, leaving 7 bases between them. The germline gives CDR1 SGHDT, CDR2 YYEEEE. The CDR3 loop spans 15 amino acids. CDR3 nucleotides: TGTGCCAGCAGCTTGGCCCCCAGCTCTGGAAACACCATATATTTT. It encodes CASSLAPSSGNTIYF.

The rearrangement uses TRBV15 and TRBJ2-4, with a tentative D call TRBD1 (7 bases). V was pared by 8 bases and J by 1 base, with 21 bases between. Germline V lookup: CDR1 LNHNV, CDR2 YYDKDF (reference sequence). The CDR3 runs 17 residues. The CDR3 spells CATAAGGWDLAKNIQYF. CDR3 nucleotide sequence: TGTGCCACCGCAGCAGGGGGGTGGGACCTCGCCAAAAACATTCAGTACTTC.

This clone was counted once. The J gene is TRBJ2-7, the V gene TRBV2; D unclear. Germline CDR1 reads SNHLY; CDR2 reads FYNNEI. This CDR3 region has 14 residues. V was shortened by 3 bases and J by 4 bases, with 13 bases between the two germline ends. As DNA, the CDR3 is TGTGCCAGCAGTGACCAAGCGAAGAGGTACGAGCAGTACTTC. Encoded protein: CASSDQAKRYEQYF.

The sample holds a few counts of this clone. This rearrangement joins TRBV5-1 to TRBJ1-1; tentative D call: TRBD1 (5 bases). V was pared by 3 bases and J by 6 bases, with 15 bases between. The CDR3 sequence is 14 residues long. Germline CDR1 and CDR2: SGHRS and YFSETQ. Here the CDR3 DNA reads TGCGCCAGCAGCTCCGAATTAACCAGGGCTGAAGCTTTCTTT. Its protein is CASSSELTRAEAFF.

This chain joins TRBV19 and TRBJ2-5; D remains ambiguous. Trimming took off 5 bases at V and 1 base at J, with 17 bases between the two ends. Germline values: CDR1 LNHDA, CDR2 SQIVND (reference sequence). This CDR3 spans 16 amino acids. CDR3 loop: CASSPRQMKVQETQYF. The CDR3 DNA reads TGTGCCAGTAGTCCCAGGCAGATGAAGGTCCAAGAGACCCAGTACTTC.